This T cell receptor beta chain was profiled in a study of blood T cell repertoires in COVID-19. Germline V gives CDR1 MDHEN, CDR2 SYDVKM. V was trimmed by 6 bases and J by 0 bases, leaving 9 bases between them. The CDR3 is 14 amino acids. Profiled with immunoSEQ multiplex PCR; TCRdb holds only in-frame clones, not every one. The sample lists 150,000 to 200,000 clones; over 75% were seen once. The chain has TRBV28 and TRBJ1-3; D is possibly TRBD1 (6 bases). The receptor comes from a man aged 65 to 85 with active or convalescent COVID-19. The sequencing input was peripheral blood. The CDR3: CASRDSFSGNTIYF. The CDR3, as DNA: TGTGCCAGCAGGGACAGTTTCTCTGGAAACACCATATATTTT.